This TCR beta chain was sequenced during a study of cytomegalovirus exposure and HLA in healthy donors. Amplification used 60 Vbeta primers and 13 Jbeta primers. Original processing methods: In a later analysis, of around 80 million unique beta chains, roughly 9.9 million appeared in at least two donors. Libraries were prepared by immunoSEQ multiplex PCR; TCRdb keeps only in-frame clonotypes and omits some of them. The DNA gave D and trimming, while V, J and clone size come from that table. The sample yields about 190,000 clones, about four fifths seen once. The V end lost 6 bases, the J end lost 4 bases, and 9 bases lay between the germline ends. Per the germline V gene, CDR1 is MDHEN and CDR2 is SYDVKM. The CDR3 totals 12 residues. This clone was counted only a few times. The antigen remains unidentified. Points from the study as a whole: V- and J-gene trimming of TCR beta was linked (in a later analysis) to a missense DCLRE1C variant. Certain indistinguishable V segments, among them TRBV6-2 and TRBV6-3, were excluded.

The specimen sequenced was PBMCs. This sequence was found in a middle-aged woman in good health and CMV-seronegative. The rearrangement links TRBV28 to TRBJ1-2; tentative D call: TRBD1 (6 bases). The CDR3: CASRRTAYGYTF. The CDR3 nucleotides are TGTGCCAGCAGACGGACAGCCTATGGCTACACCTTC.